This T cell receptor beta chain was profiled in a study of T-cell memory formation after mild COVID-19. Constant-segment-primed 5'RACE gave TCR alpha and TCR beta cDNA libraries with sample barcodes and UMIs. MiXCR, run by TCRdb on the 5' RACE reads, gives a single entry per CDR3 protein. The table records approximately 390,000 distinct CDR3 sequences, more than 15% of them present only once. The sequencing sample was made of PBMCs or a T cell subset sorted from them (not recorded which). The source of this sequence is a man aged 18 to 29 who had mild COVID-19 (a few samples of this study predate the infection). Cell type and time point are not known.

The CDR3 reads CASRTTGSNQPQHF. The CDR3 DNA follows: TGTGCCAGCAGGACGACAGGAAGCAATCAGCCCCAGCATTTT. The V call is TRBV12-3 or TRBV12-4, the J call TRBJ1-5, with D perhaps TRBD1 (6 bases). The CDR3 length is 14 residues. V gave up 6 bases and J gave up 1 base, with 10 bases separating them.